These 10 T cell receptor beta chains originate from one sample sequenced in a study of CD8 T cells in Susac syndrome. The authors reverse transcribed roughly 0.5 to 1 ug RNA with random hexamers. TCRdb re-derived calls from the immunoSEQ multiplex PCR reads in MiXCR, one entry per CDR3 protein. In the table there are approximately 160,000 distinct CDR3 sequences, roughly 92% of which are singletons. The specimen sequenced was CD4+ T cells from PBMCs. The receptors here all came from a human donor with multiple sclerosis.

CDR3 in amino acids: CAITPMGTNYGYTF. The CDR3 DNA reads as TGTGCCATTACCCCGATGGGGACGAACTATGGCTACACCTTC. The rearrangement uses TRBV28 and TRBJ1-2, with D possibly being TRBD1 (5 bases). Germline V gene data show CDR1 as MDHEN and CDR2 as SYDVKM. The CDR3 runs to 14 residues. V dropped 10 bases and J dropped 2 bases, with 17 bases sitting between them.

V usage is TRBV12-3 or TRBV12-4 and J usage is TRBJ1-6; D may be TRBD1 (6 bases). The CDR3 runs 14 residues. V gave up 3 bases and J gave up 8 bases, with 11 bases separating them. CDR3 sequence (DNA): TGTGCCAGCAGTTTTCGGACAGATGATTCACCCCTCCACTTT. This translates into CASSFRTDDSPLHF.

The chain is built from TRBV5-1 and TRBJ2-3; perhaps TRBD2 as D (7 bases). The V end lost 3 bases, the J end lost 5 bases, and 13 bases lay between the germline ends. This CDR3 contains 14 residues. Germline CDR1 and CDR2: SGHRS and YFSETQ. This CDR3 is CASSWRGGRDTQYF. The CDR3 region has the DNA TGCGCCAGCAGCTGGAGGGGGGGCCGAGATACGCAGTATTTT.

This clonotype was picked up one time. J is TRBJ2-5 and V is TRBV10-1; no clear D gene. The CDR3 sequence is 13 residues long. CDR1 is WNHNN, CDR2 SYGVQD, per germline (reference sequence). Trimming removed 4 bases from V and 5 bases from J, with 11 bases in between. Here the CDR3 reads CASSGAATETQYF. CDR3 nucleotides: TGCGCCAGCAGTGGCGCGGCAACGGAGACCCAGTACTTC.

The chain employs TRBV15 and TRBJ2-7, with unresolved D. This CDR3 is built from 12 residues. Trimming took 0 bases from V and 3 from J, leaving 3 bases between them. Germline lookup yields CDR1 LNHNV and CDR2 YYDKDF (reference sequence). CDR3 amino acids: CATSRDGYEQYF. As DNA, the CDR3 is TGTGCCACCAGCAGAGATGGCTACGAGCAGTACTTC.

This clonotype has a single count. The junction shows a germline mismatch at one end, possibly a read error. The chain recombines TRBV7-7 with TRBJ2-3; D not certain. The germline gives CDR1 SSHAT, CDR2 FNYEAQ (reference sequence). The CDR3 consists of 13 residues. The chain's CDR3 is CASSSSLSDTQYF. CDR3 in DNA: TGTGCTAGCAGCTCGTCCCTTTCAGATACGCAGTATTTT.

The chain combines TRBV24-1 with TRBJ2-3; D not certain. Germline V gene data show CDR1 as KGHDR and CDR2 as SFDVKD. This CDR3 comprises 13 residues. V shed 7 bases and J shed 1 base, with 8 bases lying between them. The CDR3 is CATRPSGTDTQYF. The CDR3 DNA follows: TGTGCCACCAGGCCTAGTGGCACAGATACGCAGTATTTT.

The gene calls are TRBV6-6 and TRBJ1-5; D is ambiguous. Germline CDR1 is MNHNY and CDR2 is SVGAGI (reference sequence). Trimming pared 7 bases from V and 5 bases from J, leaving 12 bases between. This CDR3 comprises 13 residues. The CDR3 DNA is TGTGCCAGCACTCCCTCTCTGGATCAGCCCCAGCATTTT. This sequence encodes CASTPSLDQPQHF.

This chain uses TRBV7-2 with TRBJ2-5; D unresolved. V lost 6 bases and J lost 3, with 5 bases in between. The CDR3 extends over 11 amino acids. The germline gives CDR1 SGHTA, CDR2 FQGNSA. CDR3 bases: TGTGCCAGCAGGATGGAAGAGACCCAGTACTTC. It specifies CASRMEETQYF. Full variable domain (remainder filled in from reference TRBV7-2 and TRBJ2-5): GAGVSQSPSNKVTEKGKDVELRCDPISGHTALYWYRQSLGQGLEFLIYFQGNSAPDKSGLPSDRFSAERTGGSVSTLTIQRTQQEDSAVYLCASRMEETQYFGPGTRLLVL.

V usage is TRBV7-2 and J usage is TRBJ1-5, with D perhaps matching TRBD1 (5 bases). Germline lookup yields CDR1 SGHTA and CDR2 FQGNSA. The CDR3 length is 18 residues. The V and J ends lost 4 bases and 9 bases respectively, with 28 bases between them. CDR3 in amino acids: CASSSQGSISNLFRPQHF. CDR3 coding DNA: TGTGCCAGCAGCTCTCAGGGCTCCATCAGTAATCTTTTTAGGCCCCAGCATTTT. Variable domain in full (rest from reference TRBV7-2 and TRBJ1-5): GAGVSQSPSNKVTEKGKDVELRCDPISGHTALYWYRQSLGQGLEFLIYFQGNSAPDKSGLPSDRFSAERTGGSVSTLTIQRTQQEDSAVYLCASSSQGSISNLFRPQHFGDGTRLSIL.